What follows are 25 T cell receptor beta chains derived from one specimen sequenced in a study of blood T cell repertoires in COVID-19. The repertoire was sequenced with immunoSEQ multiplex PCR; TCRdb's copy has only in-frame clones and lacks some. The data contain tens of thousands of clones, over 80% of them seen just once; the ten biggest clones take up about 3.5%. The sample comprised peripheral blood. These receptors all stem from an elderly woman with acute or convalescent COVID-19.

With regard to this clone: Other DNA sequences in the sample encode the same CDR3. The rearrangement joins TRBV5-6 to TRBJ2-3; the D gene is possibly TRBD2 (6 bases). The CDR3 totals 15 residues. Trimming removed 1 base at V and 0 bases at J, with 9 bases between. The germline V gene encodes CDR1 SGHDT and CDR2 YYEEEE. The CDR3 protein is CASSLTGVSTDTQYF. CDR3 sequence (DNA): TGTGCCAGCAGCTTGACGGGGGTTAGCACAGATACGCAGTATTTT.

V and J are TRBV4-3 and TRBJ1-5; unclear D gene. CDR3 length: 19 amino acids. Germline CDR1 LGHNA, CDR2 YSLEER. V was clipped by 0 bases and J by 5 bases, with 23 bases between them. CDR3 nucleotide sequence: TGCGCCAGCAGCCAAGATCTGATGCTTGGCTCAACGGGAGATCAGCCCCAGCATTTT. Protein product: CASSQDLMLGSTGDQPQHF.

The genes are TRBV7-6 and TRBJ2-6, with a possible D match to TRBD2 (6 bases). CDR3 length: 19 amino acids. The V end lost 2 bases, the J end lost 2 bases, and 19 bases lay between the germline ends. Germline CDR1 SGHVS, CDR2 FNYEAQ. CDR3 loop: CASSLHPGRTTTGANVLTF. CDR3 DNA sequence: TGTGCCAGCAGCTTACACCCAGGACGGACTACGACTGGGGCCAACGTCCTGACTTTC.

This sequence joins TRBV4-1 and TRBJ2-7; 10 nucleotides match TRBD2. Germline CDR1 reads MGHRA; CDR2 reads YSYEKL. The V segment lost 8 bases and the J segment 4 bases; nucleotides outside the gene matches: 11. This CDR3 region has 15 residues. DNA for the CDR3: TGCGCCAGCGCCACTGCTAGCGGGAGTAGGTACGAGCAGTACTTC. Translating it yields CASATASGSRYEQYF.

This chain joins TRBV18 and TRBJ2-4; TRBD1 is a possible D gene (6 bases). V was shortened by 6 bases and J by 5 bases, with 14 bases between the two germline ends. Germline CDR1 and CDR2: KGHSH and LQKENI. The CDR3 covers 14 residues. For the CDR3, the DNA is TGTGCCAGCTCGAGGGGGTCTACGGAAAACATTCAGTACTTC. Translating it yields CASSRGSTENIQYF. Full variable domain (missing parts from reference TRBV18 and TRBJ2-4): NAGVMQNPRHLVRRRGQEARLRCSPMKGHSHVYWYRQLPEEGLKFMVYLQKENIIDESGMPKERFSAEFPKEGPSILRIQQVVRGDSAAYFCASSRGSTENIQYFGAGTRLSVL.

V is TRBV6-5 and J is TRBJ2-3, with TRBD2 as a possible D gene (5 bases). The CDR3 has 15 residues. Germline V gene sequence: CDR1 MNHEY, CDR2 SVGAGI. Trimming cost V 5 bases and J 2 bases, with 14 bases left between them. The CDR3 is CASSPASRDTDTQYF. The DNA of the CDR3 is TGTGCCAGCAGTCCCGCTAGCCGGGACACAGATACGCAGTATTTT.

This chain links TRBV28 with TRBJ1-1; perhaps TRBD1 as D (6 bases). The length of the CDR3 is 13 residues. V gave up 8 bases and J gave up 2 bases, with 12 bases separating them. Germline V gene lookup returns CDR1 MDHEN and CDR2 SYDVKM. The chain's CDR3 is CASRTDLNTEAFF. The CDR3 bases are TGTGCCAGCCGGACAGACTTAAACACTGAAGCTTTCTTT.

The rearrangement uses TRBV14 and TRBJ2-7; 7 positions agree with TRBD1. V shed 5 bases and J 3 bases; nucleotides not matched to a gene: 10. The CDR3 extends over 15 amino acids. Per the germline V gene, CDR1 is SGHDN and CDR2 is FVKESK. The CDR3: CASSKTGTLSYEQYF. CDR3 bases: TGTGCCAGCAGCAAGACAGGGACCCTCAGCTACGAGCAGTACTTC.

The rearrangement links TRBV9 to TRBJ2-1; D is unresolved. Trimming took off 2 bases at V and 4 bases at J, with 13 bases between the two ends. In germline, CDR1 is SGDLS, CDR2 YYNGEE. CDR3 length: 15 residues. CDR3: CASSVEPSLYNEQFF. CDR3 nucleotides: TGTGCCAGCAGCGTCGAGCCCTCACTTTACAATGAGCAGTTCTTC.

This clone occurred a few times. This chain connects TRBV6-5 to TRBJ2-4; D is possibly TRBD1 (6 bases). Trimming removed 9 bases from V and 9 bases from J, with 18 bases in between. This CDR3 has 13 amino acids. The germline V gene has CDR1 MNHEY and CDR2 SVGAGI. The CDR3 region has the DNA TGTGCCAGTAACTCAGGGGCAGGCGGCATTCAGTACTTC. Residues: CASNSGAGGIQYF.

V and J are TRBV11-2 and TRBJ1-4; 8 bases map to TRBD1. In germline, CDR1 is SGHAT, CDR2 FQNNGV. The J segment lost 8 bases and the V segment lost 1 base, leaving 3 bases of the junction unmatched. The CDR3 is made up of 14 amino acids. The CDR3 sequence is CASSLGTGYEKLFF. The CDR3 coding sequence is TGTGCCAGCAGCTTAGGGACAGGGTACGAAAAACTGTTTTTT.

This clone was observed once. The rearrangement links TRBV5-5 to TRBJ2-7, with a tentative D call TRBD1 (6 bases). The V end was cut by 6 bases, the J end by 4 bases, with 14 bases between. Looked up from germline, CDR1 is SGHKS and CDR2 is YYEKEE (reference sequence). The CDR3 covers 13 residues. CDR3 sequence reads: CASNFLGGYEQYF. DNA for the CDR3: TGTGCCAGCAACTTTCTAGGGGGATACGAGCAGTACTTC.

The chain carries TRBV7-9 and TRBJ2-1; maybe TRBD2 (6 bases). The CDR3 is made up of 16 amino acids. Germline V gene lookup returns CDR1 SEHNR and CDR2 FQNEAQ (reference sequence). Trimming shortened V by 1 base and J by 4 bases, and 14 bases separated the two germline ends. CDR3 loop: CASSLDVSGIYNEQFF. The CDR3 region has the DNA TGTGCCAGCAGCTTAGATGTTAGCGGTATTTACAATGAGCAGTTCTTC.

The chain combines TRBV7-9 with TRBJ2-2; D might be TRBD1 (6 bases). CDR3 length: 14 amino acids. CDR1 SEHNR and CDR2 FQNEAQ come from the germline V gene (reference sequence). V was pared by 8 bases and J by 0 bases, with 10 bases between. The CDR3 nucleotides are TGTGCCAGCTCGACAGGCGCGAACACCGGGGAGCTGTTTTTT. Amino acids: CASSTGANTGELFF.

The rearrangement joins TRBV30 to TRBJ1-1, with D uncertain. CDR3 length: 17 amino acids. Between the trimmed V and J ends, which lost 8 bases and 3 bases, there was a span of 28 bases. CDR1 is GTSNPN, CDR2 SVGIG, per germline (reference sequence). CDR3 protein: CALPPQAERIWDTEAFF. The CDR3 coding sequence is TGTGCCCTTCCCCCTCAGGCAGAAAGAATATGGGACACTGAAGCTTTCTTT. The full variable domain, with the rest looked up from reference TRBV30 and TRBJ1-1, is SQTIHQWPATLVQPVGSPLSLECTVEGTSNPNLYWYRQAAGRGLQLLFYSVGIGQISSEVPQNLSASRPQDRQFILSSKKLLLSDSGFYLCALPPQAERIWDTEAFFGQGTRLTVV.

V and J are TRBV18 and TRBJ2-1; D may be TRBD2 (6 bases). The germline V gene encodes CDR1 KGHSH and CDR2 LQKENI. CDR3 size: 14 residues. V was cut by 0 bases and J by 10 bases, with 13 bases left in between. The CDR3 spells CASSPPAGISEQFF. The CDR3 coding sequence is TGTGCCAGCTCACCACCGGCGGGGATAAGCGAGCAGTTCTTC.

This clone occurred once. Other DNA sequences in this sample translate to the same CDR3. The rearrangement links TRBV9 to TRBJ2-7; 11 bases map to TRBD2. Trimming cost V 0 bases and J 3 bases; bases outside gene matches: 2. Per the germline V gene, CDR1 is SGDLS and CDR2 is YYNGEE. CDR3 length equals 15 residues. CDR3 amino acids: CASSVEGLAGYEQYF. The CDR3 DNA is TGTGCCAGCAGCGTAGAAGGACTAGCGGGCTACGAGCAGTACTTC.

This clone has only one observation. The chain employs TRBV14 and TRBJ1-5; D is undetermined. With 0 bases removed from V and 11 bases from J, the gap between germline ends came to 11 bases. This CDR3 has 13 amino acids. Per germline, CDR1 SGHDN and CDR2 FVKESK. The CDR3: CASSQDRQAAQHF. CDR3 nucleotides: TGTGCCAGCAGCCAAGATAGGCAGGCAGCCCAGCATTTT.

V usage is TRBV18 and J usage is TRBJ1-2; maybe TRBD1 (6 bases). Trimming left V 3 bases short and J 3 bases short, with 14 bases between. CDR3 length equals 15 residues. From germline, CDR1 is KGHSH and CDR2 LQKENI. The CDR3 loop reads CASSPASGEYYGYTF. The DNA of the CDR3 is TGTGCCAGCTCACCCGCATCAGGGGAGTACTATGGCTACACCTTC.

The chain uses TRBV15 and TRBJ2-5; D not certain. The CDR3 is made up of 13 amino acids. Germline V lookup: CDR1 LNHNV, CDR2 YYDKDF (reference sequence). Trimming took off 1 base at V and 5 bases at J, with 8 bases between the two ends. Here the CDR3 DNA reads TGTGCCACCAGCAGAGGAGAGATGGAGACCCAGTACTTC. It encodes CATSRGEMETQYF.

This clone came up once. The V and J genes are TRBV7-2 and TRBJ1-1, with 10 bases matching TRBD1. Germline-derived CDR1 and CDR2 are SGHTA and FQGNSA. The CDR3 runs 14 residues. V shed 3 bases, J shed 5 bases, and the junction held 3 bases outside the gene matches. CDR3: CASSFSGQGTEAFF. DNA of the CDR3: TGTGCCAGCAGCTTCTCGGGACAGGGGACTGAAGCTTTCTTT.

The chain carries TRBV6-5 and TRBJ2-5; 8 bases are shared with TRBD1. J gave up 2 bases and V 2 bases, and 4 bases lay outside the gene matches. This CDR3 contains 15 residues. Germline V lookup: CDR1 MNHEY, CDR2 SVGAGI. This CDR3 is CASSYPGTGQETQYF. The CDR3 nucleotides are TGTGCCAGCAGTTACCCCGGGACAGGACAAGAGACCCAGTACTTC.

The sample holds one count of this clone. V is TRBV5-1 and J is TRBJ2-7, with 9 bases lining up with TRBD1. This CDR3 is built from 15 residues. Per the germline V gene, CDR1 is SGHRS and CDR2 is YFSETQ. The ends lost 3 bases at V and 1 base at J; junction bases unmatched: 5. The CDR3 here is CASSSTGTGSYEQYF. The CDR3 nucleotides are TGCGCCAGCAGCTCGACCGGGACAGGGTCCTACGAGCAGTACTTC.

The chain links TRBV2 to TRBJ2-7; D ambiguous. Germline V gene lookup returns CDR1 SNHLY and CDR2 FYNNEI. The germline V and J ends were trimmed by 9 bases and 2 bases, with 14 bases remaining between them. The CDR3 loop spans 13 amino acids. CDR3 in amino acids: CASSQTRAYEQYF. The CDR3 bases are TGTGCCAGTTCTCAGACCCGGGCCTACGAGCAGTACTTC.

This sequence joins TRBV7-6 and TRBJ2-1, with 16 nucleotides matching TRBD2. The CDR3 is made up of 17 amino acids. The V and J ends lost 5 bases and 9 bases, in that order; junction bases with no gene match: 10. Per the germline V gene, CDR1 is SGHVS and CDR2 is FNYEAQ. CDR3 loop: CASSLMGGTSGRGEQFF. For the CDR3, the DNA is TGTGCCAGCAGCCTTATGGGGGGGACTAGCGGGAGGGGTGAGCAGTTCTTC.